This note documents a single TCR beta chain sequence. Data came from immunoSEQ multiplex PCR; TCRdb stores just in-frame clones and leaves some out. The repertoire holds approximately 290,000 clones, with about 80% as singletons. This specimen belongs to a study of blood T cell repertoires in COVID-19. Turning to the study itself: Italy, Spain and the United States were the sources of the convalescent and acute COVID-19 samples.

The CDR3 is made up of 16 amino acids. Unmatched junction bases numbered 5, after V lost 3 bases and J lost 0 bases. CDR1 is MGHRA and CDR2 is YSYEKL in the germline V gene. Sequenced input: peripheral blood. The chain couples TRBV4-1 to TRBJ2-7; TRBD2 matches at 10 bases. The sequence was obtained from a person between 65 and 80 years old with COVID-19, enrolled during active disease. CDR3 nucleotides: TGCGCCAGCAGCCACGCCGGGACTAGCGACTCCTACGAGCAGTACTTC. Protein sequence: CASSHAGTSDSYEQYF.